This T cell receptor beta chain was retrieved from a study of long-term antiretroviral therapy in people with HIV (dated by TCRdb to about 2022). In terms of the full investigation: The earliest samples were collected approximately a decade before the 2015 WHO recommendation for immediate ART, a period when ART was typically delayed until CD4 counts fell. This retrospective serial study examined whether starting ART and sustained HIV suppression were associated with changes in the composition and diversity of the TRB repertoire in peripheral blood. A total of roughly 180 cryopreserved PBMC samples were contributed to the cohort by 30 adults with confirmed HIV infection, with samples collected serially over a mean of approximately 6 years (range 1-12). About 40% of the roughly 30 participants with HIV were female. No cross-contamination during QIAcube processing was seen in test extractions of a monoclonal T-cell line run alongside roughly 35 polyclonal samples.

To be included, a participant needed at least one PBMC sample from before ART initiation plus at least two post-ART samples. All participants with HIV were treated in the United States of America. Cryopreserved samples of about 0.95-10 million PBMC were thawed and washed before DNA extraction. At the time of the earliest PBMC sample, participants with HIV were aged between roughly 20 and 54 years. Each participant contributed PBMC samples from 1-4 timepoints before ART initiation and 2-8 timepoints after ART initiation, with a median of 7 samples. Serial HIV viral load, CD4+ T-cell count, ART history and demographic data were obtained for every participant. A Qiagen kit on a QIAcube was used to extract genomic DNA from unsorted PBMC, with samples processed in batches of 12. Broader findings and caveats from the paper: Inferences about post-ART repertoire changes are limited because no data were available on ART adherence, viral resistance or therapy changes. The repertoire was dominated across all time points by expanded TRB clones identified before ART initiation, although this dominance was seen to fluctuate and to decrease in many PLHIV after ART. Samples dated from about 2004 to 2018, and the ART regimens used may be less effective than current ones. Unsorted PBMC were profiled instead of sorted CD4+ and CD8+ T cells because pre-ART samples had limited cell numbers. A significant increase in TRB diversity was found to be associated with ART initiation, although TRB diversity was observed to remain significantly below that of transplant donor controls even after long-term ART. Narrower CDR3 length ranges were observed in HIV repertoires than in controls, and an antigen-experienced repertoire with only a slight naive shift after ART was suggested by the network structure. Owing to limited PBMC availability, only the TCR beta chain was sequenced, without alpha chain pairing.

Sequencing of the TRB variable region was done with the immunoSEQ hsTCRB v3.0 assay at survey level resolution. The target sequencing depth for TRB was about 40,000-55,000 T-cell genomes per sample. TRB libraries were pooled and sequenced on an Illumina MiSeq using a v3 150-cycle kit. Regarding the original processing steps: Analysis of repertoires was carried out in R inside a reproducible Nextflow workflow spanning QC, data transformation and analysis. LymphoSeq2, an R package for exploring AIRR-Seq data, was used to implement the custom analyses. A few samples that produced fewer than 5000 total TRB sequences were removed, so 150 to 200 HIV repertoires were analyzed. Of the approximately 190 retained HIV repertoires, approximately 57 were collected before and 120 to 130 after ART initiation. Repertoires were downsampled to 5000 TRB nucleotide sequences, and summary statistics were averaged over 100 downsampling iterations. Only TRB sequences with CDR3 regions of at least seven amino acids were retained for analysis. Diversity was assessed using a clonality score derived from Shannon entropy and using the Gini coefficient. In repertoire networks, the top 5000 CDR3 amino acid sequences were linked whenever an edit distance of one separated two sequences. Antigen specificity groups and MHC restriction were predicted for TRB CDR3 amino acid sequences with GLIPH2. To flag known associations with CMV, EBV, HIV or tissue antigens, CDR3 amino acid sequences were compared against VDJdb and McPAS-TCR. Pre-ART, post-ART and control groups were compared with Wilcoxon signed-rank tests and Holm-Bonferroni correction. The source is immuneACCESS, and TCRdb retained only in-frame sequences with V and J called. Part of the clones is not carried over; for the studies checked, unresolved V genes explain less than half of this, and the remainder is unexplained. V and J calls and clone size come straight from that table; D and trimming were deduced from the DNA. The sample table records under 45,000 clones; roughly 80% of these occur just once. The top ten constitute approximately 6.2% of the sample.

Points on this clone: Its antigen target is currently unknown. Within one base of it there is no much larger clone, and no base qualities were kept.

The germline ends are 5 bases apart after V is trimmed by 11 bases and J by 0 bases. CDR1 and CDR2 were assigned from the germline V gene as MDHEN and SYDVKM. Including cysteine and phenylalanine, the CDR3 has 11 amino acids. The CDR3 DNA has 33 bases and is translated from base 1. This clonotype was obtained from a young man with HIV. This sample comprised unsorted PBMCs, obtained 1 year after starting antiretroviral therapy. Here the chain combines TRBV28 and TRBJ1-3; no D segment can be confidently identified. The CDR3 amino acid sequence is: CAGVSGNTIYF. The base sequence is TGTGCCGGAGTCTCTGGAAACACCATATATTTT.